Reported below is one TCR beta chain. TCRdb's table, derived via immunoSEQ multiplex PCR, lists solely in-frame clones and lacks some. Among about 180,000 clones listed, around 88% were seen once. The data are from a study of T cell responses to AZD1222 COVID-19 vaccine. The receptor's source is an adult in good health. This material consisted of peripheral blood, taken on day 0 of AZD1222 vaccination.

CDR3 nucleotide sequence: TGTGCCAGCAGTTACGCAGAGCCGAACACTGAAGCTTTCTTT. Translated: CASSYAEPNTEAFF. The chain links TRBV6-6 to TRBJ1-1; no definite D call. CDR3 length: 14 residues. Trimming stripped 2 bases from V and 1 base from J, with 8 bases between. CDR1 and CDR2 from the germline V gene are MNHNY and SVGAGI (reference sequence).